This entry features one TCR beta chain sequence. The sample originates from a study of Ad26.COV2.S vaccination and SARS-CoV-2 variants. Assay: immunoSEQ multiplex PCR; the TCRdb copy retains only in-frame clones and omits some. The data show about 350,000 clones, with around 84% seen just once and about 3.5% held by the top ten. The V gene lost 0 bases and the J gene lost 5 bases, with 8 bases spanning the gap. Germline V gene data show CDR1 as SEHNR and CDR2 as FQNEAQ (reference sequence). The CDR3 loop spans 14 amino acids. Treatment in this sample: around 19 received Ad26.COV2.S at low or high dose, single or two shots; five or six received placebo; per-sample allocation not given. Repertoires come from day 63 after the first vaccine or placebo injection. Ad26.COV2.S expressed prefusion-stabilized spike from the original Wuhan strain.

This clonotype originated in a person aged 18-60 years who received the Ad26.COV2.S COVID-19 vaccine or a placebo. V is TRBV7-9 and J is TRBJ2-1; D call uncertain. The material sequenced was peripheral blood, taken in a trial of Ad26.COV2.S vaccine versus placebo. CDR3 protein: CASSLAELDNEQFF. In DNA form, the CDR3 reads TGTGCCAGCAGCTTAGCCGAGCTCGACAATGAGCAGTTCTTC.